This TCR beta chain was obtained from a study of metastatic and nonmetastatic thyroid tumors. This CDR3 is built from 12 residues. Deletions cut 7 bases from V and 8 bases from J, with 14 bases between. This clone is classed as medium-sized. From the PCR reads, TCRdb re-called clones with MiXCR. The table shows approximately 31,000 clones, with 30% occurring only once. No treatment had been given to any patient before thyroid surgery. The receptor was derived from a female donor with papillary thyroid cancer or a benign thyroid nodule (not recorded which). Some clones in this sample may be carry-over from other donors' samples. The sequenced sample was blood. The chain joins TRBV12-3 or TRBV12-4 to TRBJ1-2; D possibly corresponds to TRBD1 (6 bases). CDR3 nucleotide sequence: TGTGCCAGCACCCGGGACATACAAGGCTACACCTTC. Protein product: CASTRDIQGYTF.